These 2 T cell receptor beta chains were sequenced from one sample in a study of CD8 T cells in Susac syndrome. Random hexamers were used to reverse transcribe an amount of about 0.45 to 1 ug RNA. TCRdb re-called the immunoSEQ multiplex PCR reads with MiXCR, one entry per CDR3 protein. The table lists about 300,000 distinct CDR3 sequences, around 92% of them singletons. The sequenced sample consisted of CD4+ T cells from PBMCs. The receptors come from a human donor with multiple sclerosis.

The chain couples TRBV5-1 to TRBJ1-1; TRBD1 aligns across 9 bases. After removal of 4 bases from V and 0 bases from J, the junction contained 4 bases not matched to a gene. This CDR3 comprises 15 residues. Looked up from germline, CDR1 is SGHRS and CDR2 is YFSETQ. CDR3 residues: CASSGTGTMNTEAFF. The CDR3 nucleotides read TGCGCCAGCAGCGGGACAGGGACCATGAACACTGAAGCTTTCTTT.

The J gene is TRBJ2-2, the V gene TRBV4-1, with 10 bases matching TRBD2. Losses at the gene ends were 2 bases for V and 2 bases for J; bases not matched to a gene: 5. The CDR3 is made up of 17 amino acids. In germline, CDR1 is MGHRA, CDR2 YSYEKL. DNA for the CDR3: TGCGCCAGCAGCCAAAGAACTAGCGGGGCAAACACCGGGGAGCTGTTTTTT. As protein: CASSQRTSGANTGELFF.